Following are 14 T cell receptor beta chains from one sample sequenced in a study of a mutant IDH1 vaccine in newly diagnosed glioma. Antigens for these TCRs are unknown. The method was immunoSEQ multiplex PCR; TCRdb's version includes in-frame clones alone and lacks a portion of them. The sample gives over 50,000 clones, over 70% of which show up once; 13% is in the top ten. Noted time point: week 23, last vaccination. A 20-mer mutant IDH1 peptide at 300 ug was injected subcutaneously with topical imiquimod. The sample was PBMCs, taken from a glioma patient whose treatment included an IDH1 peptide vaccine. The receptors derive from a young man with glioma.

The chain links TRBV2 to TRBJ2-6; no firm D call. CDR1 SNHLY and CDR2 FYNNEI come from the germline V gene. The CDR3 is made up of 16 amino acids. Trimming pared 0 bases from V and 0 bases from J, leaving 6 bases between. CDR3 DNA sequence: TGTGCCAGCAGTGAAGCGCTCGGCTCTGGGGCCAACGTCCTGACTTTC. This gives the protein CASSEALGSGANVLTF.

The chain is built from TRBV9 and TRBJ1-2; 9 bases are a match to TRBD1. The V and J ends lost 4 bases and 4 bases, in that order; junction bases with no gene match: 11. The CDR3 has 16 amino acids. Germline CDR1 SGDLS, CDR2 YYNGEE. The CDR3, as DNA: TGTGCCAGCAGCCATTCTAGACAGGGGGTCAGCTATGGCTACACCTTC. The encoded protein is CASSHSRQGVSYGYTF. The full variable domain, rest sourced from reference TRBV9 and TRBJ1-2, is DSGVTQTPKHLITATGQRVTLRCSPRSGDLSVYWYQQSLDQGLQFLIQYYNGEERAKGNILERFSAQQFPDLHSELNLSSLELGDSALYFCASSHSRQGVSYGYTFGSGTRLTVV.

This chain connects TRBV6-6 to TRBJ2-7, with D perhaps TRBD1 (6 bases). The germline gives CDR1 MNHNY, CDR2 SVGAGI (reference sequence). V was pared by 5 bases and J by 0 bases, with 11 bases between. The CDR3 extends over 14 amino acids. The CDR3 bases are TGTGCCAGCAGTCAAGGACAGAGCTCCTACGAGCAGTACTTC. Protein: CASSQGQSSYEQYF.

The rearrangement uses TRBV7-6 and TRBJ2-5, with D unresolved. Trimming shortened V by 2 bases and J by 2 bases, and 6 bases separated the two germline ends. Germline CDR1 reads SGHVS; CDR2 reads FNYEAQ. The CDR3 totals 13 residues. The CDR3 loop is CASSLFGQETQYF. DNA of the CDR3: TGTGCCAGCAGCTTATTTGGGCAAGAGACCCAGTACTTC.

In DNA, the CDR3 is TGTGCCAGCTCACCCCAGCTCAATCAGCCCCAGCATTTT. Translating it yields CASSPQLNQPQHF. The genes are TRBV18 and TRBJ1-5; D is unresolved. The V end was cut by 3 bases, the J end by 3 bases, with 6 bases between. The germline V gene has CDR1 KGHSH and CDR2 LQKENI. This CDR3 has 13 amino acids.

This clone is labeled medium-sized (0.01 to 0.1%). The chain uses TRBV5-1 and TRBJ2-7; D is undetermined. Germline V gene data show CDR1 as SGHRS and CDR2 as YFSETQ. CDR3 length equals 12 residues. The V and J ends lost 2 bases and 3 bases respectively, with 6 bases between them. CDR3 loop: CASSLGDYEQYF. CDR3 nucleotide sequence: TGCGCCAGCAGCTTAGGTGACTACGAGCAGTACTTC.

The chain couples TRBV19 to TRBJ1-5, with D possibly being TRBD1 (6 bases). The CDR3 covers 15 residues. V lost 3 bases, J lost 4 bases, and 13 bases lay in between. The V gene's germline CDR1 is LNHDA and CDR2 SQIVND (reference sequence). CDR3 region: CASSIFGGANQPQHF. For the CDR3, the DNA is TGTGCCAGTAGTATTTTTGGGGGCGCGAATCAGCCCCAGCATTTT.

The chain is built from TRBV7-9 and TRBJ1-2; 7 bases map to TRBD1. V trimming: 5 bases; J trimming: 8 bases; junction bases outside the gene matches: 11. Germline CDR1 SEHNR, CDR2 FQNEAQ (reference sequence). The CDR3 runs 14 residues. The CDR3 region is CASSNTIGTEGYTF. The CDR3 DNA sequence: TGTGCCAGCAGCAACACCATAGGGACAGAAGGCTACACCTTC.

The J gene is TRBJ1-5, the V gene TRBV28; no clear D. Trimming removed 9 bases at V and 0 bases at J, with 18 bases between. Per germline, CDR1 MDHEN and CDR2 SYDVKM. The CDR3 runs to 16 residues. The CDR3 spells CASRLRAPYSNQPQHF. CDR3 DNA: TGTGCCAGTAGACTCCGGGCACCATATAGCAATCAGCCCCAGCATTTT.

This sequence joins TRBV4-1 and TRBJ1-5; D call uncertain. CDR1 and CDR2 (germline): MGHRA, YSYEKL. The V end lost 2 bases, the J end lost 1 base, and 9 bases lay between the germline ends. This CDR3 region has 15 residues. The DNA of the CDR3 is TGCGCCAGCAGCCAAAGTCCCCAGAGCAATCAGCCCCAGCATTTT. Translation gives CASSQSPQSNQPQHF.

This sequence joins TRBV28 and TRBJ2-2; D remains unclear. The CDR3 spans 14 residues. Germline V gene lookup returns CDR1 MDHEN and CDR2 SYDVKM. The germline V and J ends were trimmed by 7 bases and 4 bases, with 13 bases remaining between them. Written as DNA, the CDR3 is TGTGCCAGCACCCCCGGGCAGCCCACCGGGGAGCTGTTTTTT. It is translated as CASTPGQPTGELFF. The whole variable domain, remainder taken from reference TRBV28 and TRBJ2-2, is DVKVTQSSRYLVKRTGEKVFLECVQDMDHENMFWYRQDPGLGLRLIYFSYDVKMKEKGDIPEGYSVSREKKERFSLILESASTNQTSMYLCASTPGQPTGELFFGEGSRLTVL.

This chain connects TRBV10-1 to TRBJ2-1; 10 bases are a match to TRBD2. The CDR3 sequence is 17 residues long. Germline V gene data show CDR1 as WNHNN and CDR2 as SYGVQD (reference sequence). V shed 5 bases and J 4 bases; nucleotides not matched to a gene: 11. CDR3 DNA: TGCGCCAGCAGTAGAGAGAAACTAGCGGGAAGGTACAATGAGCAGTTCTTC. It codes for CASSREKLAGRYNEQFF.

CDR3 in DNA: TGCAGCGTTGAAGATCTAGCGGTGGAAATGCGGGAGACCCAGTACTTC. Translating gives CSVEDLAVEMRETQYF. This chain connects TRBV29-1 to TRBJ2-5, with 7 positions matching TRBD2. This CDR3 has 16 residues. In germline, CDR1 is SQVTM, CDR2 ANQGSEA. Trimming cost V 0 bases and J 5 bases; bases outside gene matches: 12.

The CDR3 nucleotides are TGTGCCAGCAGCGGACAGGGCGCAGATACGCAGTATTTT. Protein: CASSGQGADTQYF. This chain joins TRBV7-2 and TRBJ2-3; 8 bases map to TRBD1. The germline V gene has CDR1 SGHTA and CDR2 FQGNSA. Unmatched junction bases numbered 2, after V lost 5 bases and J lost 4 bases. This CDR3 is built from 13 residues.